The clone carrying this TCR beta chain has only a few counts. Its antigen is unidentified. Only healthy Caucasians were included as donors. The CDR3 loop spans 13 amino acids. The data originate from a study of identical twins. Regarding the study as a whole: Insertions ran lower in abundant cord blood beta clonotypes, though not in memory repertoires. Cross-sectional statistical analysis was relied on for the conclusions, without the same donors being followed. Weaker excess sharing between twins was seen in beta out-of-frame sequences.

TCRdb processed the 5' RACE reads anew with MiXCR; each CDR3 protein has one entry. The table records approximately 1.8 million distinct CDR3 sequences, less than 35% of them present only once. The clonotype was recovered from a newborn girl in good health. The V gene is TRBV21-1, the J gene TRBJ1-5. TRBV21-1 is a pseudogene segment. Sequenced sample: cord blood. CDR3 sequence: CASSKRGNQPQHF. In DNA, the CDR3 is TGTGCCAGCAGCAAAAGAGGAAATCAGCCCCAGCATTTT.